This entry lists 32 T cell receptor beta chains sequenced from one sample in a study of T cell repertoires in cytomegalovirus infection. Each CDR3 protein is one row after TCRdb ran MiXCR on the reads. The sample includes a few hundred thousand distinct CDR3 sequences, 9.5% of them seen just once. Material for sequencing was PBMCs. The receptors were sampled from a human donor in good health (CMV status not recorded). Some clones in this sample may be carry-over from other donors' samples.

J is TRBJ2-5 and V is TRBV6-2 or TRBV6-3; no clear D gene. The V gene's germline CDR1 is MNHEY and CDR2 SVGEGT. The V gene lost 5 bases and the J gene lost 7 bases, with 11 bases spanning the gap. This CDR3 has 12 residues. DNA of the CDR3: TGTGCCAGCAGTCTTCCGTGGGGGACCCAGTACTTC. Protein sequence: CASSLPWGTQYF.

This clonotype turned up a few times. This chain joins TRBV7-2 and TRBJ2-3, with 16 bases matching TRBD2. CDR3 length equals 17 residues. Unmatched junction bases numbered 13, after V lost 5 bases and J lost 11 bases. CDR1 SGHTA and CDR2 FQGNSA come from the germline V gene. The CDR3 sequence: CASSREVGLAGGLGQYF. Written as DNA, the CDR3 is TGTGCCAGCAGCCGGGAGGTGGGACTAGCGGGGGGGTTAGGGCAGTATTTT.

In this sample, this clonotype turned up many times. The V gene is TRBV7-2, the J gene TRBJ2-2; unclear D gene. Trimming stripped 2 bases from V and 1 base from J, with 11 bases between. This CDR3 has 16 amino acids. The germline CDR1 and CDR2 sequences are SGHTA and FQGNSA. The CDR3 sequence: CASSLLGHENTGELFF. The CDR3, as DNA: TGTGCCAGCAGCTTATTAGGGCACGAGAACACCGGGGAGCTGTTTTTT.

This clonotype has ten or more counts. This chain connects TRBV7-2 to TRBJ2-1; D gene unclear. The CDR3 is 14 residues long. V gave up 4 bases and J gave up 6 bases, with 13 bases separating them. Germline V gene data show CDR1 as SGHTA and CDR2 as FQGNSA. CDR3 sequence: CASSSPGVFNEQFF. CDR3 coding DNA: TGTGCCAGCAGCTCGCCAGGTGTTTTCAATGAGCAGTTCTTC.

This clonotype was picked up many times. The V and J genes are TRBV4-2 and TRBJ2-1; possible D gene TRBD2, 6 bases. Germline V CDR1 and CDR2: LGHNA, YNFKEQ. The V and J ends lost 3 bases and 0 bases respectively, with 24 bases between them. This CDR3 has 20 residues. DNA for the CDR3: TGTGCCAGCAGCCAGACCTATAGAGGAGGGCTACCAAGCTCCTACAATGAGCAGTTCTTC. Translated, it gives CASSQTYRGGLPSSYNEQFF.

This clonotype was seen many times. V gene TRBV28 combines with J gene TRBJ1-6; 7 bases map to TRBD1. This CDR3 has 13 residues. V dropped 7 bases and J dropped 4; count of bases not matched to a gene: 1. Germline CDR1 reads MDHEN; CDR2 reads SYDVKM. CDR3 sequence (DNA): TGTGCCAGCAAGACAGGGTATAATTCACCCCTCCACTTT. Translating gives CASKTGYNSPLHF.

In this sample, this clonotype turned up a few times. The CDR3 nucleotides are TGCGCCAGCAGTGAGTCGGCAGATACGCAGTATTTT. Translated: CASSESADTQYF. This chain joins TRBV10-1 and TRBJ2-3; D remains unclear. The germline gives CDR1 WNHNN, CDR2 SYGVQD (reference sequence). V dropped 0 bases and J dropped 4 bases, with 2 bases sitting between them. This CDR3 is 12 amino acids long.

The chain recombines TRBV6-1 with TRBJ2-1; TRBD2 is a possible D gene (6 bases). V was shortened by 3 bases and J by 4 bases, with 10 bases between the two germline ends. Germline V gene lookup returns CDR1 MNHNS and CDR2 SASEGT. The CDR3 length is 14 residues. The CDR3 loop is CASSEIGTYNEQFF. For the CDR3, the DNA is TGTGCCAGCAGTGAGATAGGGACTTACAATGAGCAGTTCTTC.

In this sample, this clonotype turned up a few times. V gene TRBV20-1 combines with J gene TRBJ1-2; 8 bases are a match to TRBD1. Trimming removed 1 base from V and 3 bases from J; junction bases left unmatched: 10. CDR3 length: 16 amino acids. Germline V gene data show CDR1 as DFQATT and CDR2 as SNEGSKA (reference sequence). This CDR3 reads CSARVRQGNGDYGYTF. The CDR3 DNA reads TGCAGTGCTAGAGTCCGACAGGGGAACGGAGACTATGGCTACACCTTC.

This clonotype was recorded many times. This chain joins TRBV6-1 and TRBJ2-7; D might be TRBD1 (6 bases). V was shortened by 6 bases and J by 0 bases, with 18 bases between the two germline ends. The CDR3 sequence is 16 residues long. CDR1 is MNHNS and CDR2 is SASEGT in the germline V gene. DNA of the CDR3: TGTGCCAGCAGCCGCCTGGGAAGGGGACACTCCTACGAGCAGTACTTC. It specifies CASSRLGRGHSYEQYF.

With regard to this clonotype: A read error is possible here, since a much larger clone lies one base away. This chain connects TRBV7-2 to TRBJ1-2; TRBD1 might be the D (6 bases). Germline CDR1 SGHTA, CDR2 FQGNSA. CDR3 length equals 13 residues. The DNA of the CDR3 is TGTGCCAGCAGCTTCAAGGGGGTCTATGGCTACAACTTC. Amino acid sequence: CASSFKGVYGYNF. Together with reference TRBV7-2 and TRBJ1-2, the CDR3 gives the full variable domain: GAGVSQSPSNKVTEKGKDVELRCDPISGHTALYWYRQSLGQGLEFLIYFQGNSAPDKSGLPSDRFSAERTGGSVSTLTIQRTQQEDSAVYLCASSFKGVYGYNFGSGTRLTVV.

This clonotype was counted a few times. The CDR3 DNA sequence: TGTGCCAGCAGCCAGCCCAGGACAAGCCAAGAGACCCAGTACTTC. This gives the protein CASSQPRTSQETQYF. The rearrangement joins TRBV3-1 to TRBJ2-5; weak D call: TRBD1 (5 bases). Per germline, CDR1 LGHDT and CDR2 YNNKEL (reference sequence). This CDR3 contains 15 residues. The V gene lost 3 bases and the J gene lost 1 base, with 12 bases spanning the gap.

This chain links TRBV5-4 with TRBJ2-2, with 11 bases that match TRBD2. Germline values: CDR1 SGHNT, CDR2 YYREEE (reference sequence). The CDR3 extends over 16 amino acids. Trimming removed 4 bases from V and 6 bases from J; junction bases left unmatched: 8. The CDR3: CASSTLAGVLPGELFF. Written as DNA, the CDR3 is TGTGCCAGCAGCACACTAGCGGGAGTCCTCCCCGGGGAGCTGTTTTTT.

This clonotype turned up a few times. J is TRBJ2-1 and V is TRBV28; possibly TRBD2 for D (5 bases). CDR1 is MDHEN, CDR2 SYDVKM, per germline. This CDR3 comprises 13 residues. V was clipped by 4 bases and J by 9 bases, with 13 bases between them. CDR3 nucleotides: TGTGCCAGCAGTTCCTCCGGAGCGGTTGAGCAGTTCTTC. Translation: CASSSSGAVEQFF.

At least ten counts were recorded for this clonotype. CDR3 residues: CASSLAAQGGKNIQYF. In DNA, the CDR3 is TGTGCCAGCAGCTTAGCGGCCCAGGGAGGGAAAAACATTCAGTACTTC. The chain combines TRBV7-2 with TRBJ2-4; 7 bases line up with TRBD2. Unmatched junction bases numbered 6, after V lost 0 bases and J lost 4 bases. The CDR3 covers 16 residues. Germline V gene sequence: CDR1 SGHTA, CDR2 FQGNSA.

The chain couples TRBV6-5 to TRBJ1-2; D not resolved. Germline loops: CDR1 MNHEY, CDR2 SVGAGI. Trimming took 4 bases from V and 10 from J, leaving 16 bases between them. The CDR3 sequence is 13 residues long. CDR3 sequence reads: CASSSPGSPPYTF. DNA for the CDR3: TGTGCCAGCAGTTCCCCGGGCAGTCCGCCCTACACCTTC.

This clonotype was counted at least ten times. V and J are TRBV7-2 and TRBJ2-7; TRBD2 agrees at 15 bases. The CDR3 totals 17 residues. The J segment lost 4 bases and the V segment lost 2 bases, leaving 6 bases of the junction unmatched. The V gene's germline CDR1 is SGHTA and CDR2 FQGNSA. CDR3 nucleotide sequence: TGTGCCAGCAGCTTATCTGGACTAGCGGGGGGGCGGTACGAGCAGTACTTC. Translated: CASSLSGLAGGRYEQYF. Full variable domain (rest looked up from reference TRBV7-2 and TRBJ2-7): GAGVSQSPSNKVTEKGKDVELRCDPISGHTALYWYRQSLGQGLEFLIYFQGNSAPDKSGLPSDRFSAERTGGSVSTLTIQRTQQEDSAVYLCASSLSGLAGGRYEQYFGPGTRLTVT.

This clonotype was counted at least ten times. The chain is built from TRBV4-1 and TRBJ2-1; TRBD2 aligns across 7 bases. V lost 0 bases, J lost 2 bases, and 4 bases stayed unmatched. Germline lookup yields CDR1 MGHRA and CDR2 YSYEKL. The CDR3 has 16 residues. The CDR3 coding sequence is TGCGCCAGCAGCCAAGACCAGCGGGATCCCTACAATGAGCAGTTCTTC. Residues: CASSQDQRDPYNEQFF.

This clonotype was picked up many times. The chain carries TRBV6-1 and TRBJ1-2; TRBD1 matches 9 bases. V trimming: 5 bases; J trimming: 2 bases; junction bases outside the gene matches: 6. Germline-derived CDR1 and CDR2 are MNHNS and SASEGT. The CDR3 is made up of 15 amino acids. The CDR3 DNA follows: TGTGCCAGCAGTTCTTACAGGGGGCAAAACTATGGCTACACCTTC. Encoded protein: CASSSYRGQNYGYTF.

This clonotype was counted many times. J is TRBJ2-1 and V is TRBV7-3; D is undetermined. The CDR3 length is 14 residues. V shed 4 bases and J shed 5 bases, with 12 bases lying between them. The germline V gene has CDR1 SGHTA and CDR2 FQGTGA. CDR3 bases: TGTGCCAGCAGCTCATTGACGGCTAACAATGAGCAGTTCTTC. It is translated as CASSSLTANNEQFF.

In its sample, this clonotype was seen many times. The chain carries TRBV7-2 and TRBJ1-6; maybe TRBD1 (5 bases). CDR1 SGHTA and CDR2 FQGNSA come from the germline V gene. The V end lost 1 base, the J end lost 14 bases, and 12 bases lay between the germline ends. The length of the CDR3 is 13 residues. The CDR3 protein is CASSLGLGAALHF. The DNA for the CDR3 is TGTGCCAGCAGCTTAGGCTTAGGGGCCGCCCTCCACTTT. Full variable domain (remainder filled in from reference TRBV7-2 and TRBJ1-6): GAGVSQSPSNKVTEKGKDVELRCDPISGHTALYWYRQSLGQGLEFLIYFQGNSAPDKSGLPSDRFSAERTGGSVSTLTIQRTQQEDSAVYLCASSLGLGAALHFGNGTRLTVT.

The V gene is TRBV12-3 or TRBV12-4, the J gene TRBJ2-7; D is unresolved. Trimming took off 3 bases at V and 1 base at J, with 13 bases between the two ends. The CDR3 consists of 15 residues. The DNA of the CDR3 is TGTGCCAGCAGTTTCTACGGGCCTGATTCCTACGAGCAGTACTTC. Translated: CASSFYGPDSYEQYF.

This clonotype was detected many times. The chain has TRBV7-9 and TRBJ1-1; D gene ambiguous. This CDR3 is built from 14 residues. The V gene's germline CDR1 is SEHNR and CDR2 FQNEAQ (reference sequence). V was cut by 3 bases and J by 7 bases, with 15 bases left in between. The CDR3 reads CASSFGAERDEAFF. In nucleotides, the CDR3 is TGTGCCAGCAGCTTCGGAGCCGAGCGGGATGAAGCTTTCTTT.

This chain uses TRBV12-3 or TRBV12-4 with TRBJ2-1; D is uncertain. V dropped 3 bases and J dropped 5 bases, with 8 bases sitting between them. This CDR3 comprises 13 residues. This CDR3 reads CASSFVANNEQFF. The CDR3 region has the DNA TGTGCCAGCAGTTTTGTAGCAAACAATGAGCAGTTCTTC.

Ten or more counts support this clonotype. CDR3 protein: CASSSLGPVYEQYF. For the CDR3, the DNA is TGTGCCAGCAGCTCCCTTGGCCCCGTCTACGAGCAGTACTTC. The rearrangement uses TRBV7-2 and TRBJ2-7; D ambiguous. This CDR3 is built from 14 residues. Trimming removed 4 bases from V and 3 bases from J, with 13 bases in between. Germline V gene lookup returns CDR1 SGHTA and CDR2 FQGNSA.

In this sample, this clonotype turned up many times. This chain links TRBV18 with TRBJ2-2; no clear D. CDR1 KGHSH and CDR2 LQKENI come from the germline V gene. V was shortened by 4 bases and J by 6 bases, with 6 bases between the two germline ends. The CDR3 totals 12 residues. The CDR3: CASSRGAGELFF. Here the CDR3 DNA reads TGTGCCAGCTCACGAGGCGCCGGGGAGCTGTTTTTT.

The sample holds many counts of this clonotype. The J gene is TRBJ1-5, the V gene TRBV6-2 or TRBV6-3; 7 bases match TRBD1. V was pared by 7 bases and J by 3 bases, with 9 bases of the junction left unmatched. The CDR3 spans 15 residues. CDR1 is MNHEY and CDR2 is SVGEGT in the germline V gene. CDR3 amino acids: CASIGAGGLNQPQHF. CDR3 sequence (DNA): TGTGCCAGCATTGGAGCAGGGGGACTCAATCAGCCCCAGCATTTT.

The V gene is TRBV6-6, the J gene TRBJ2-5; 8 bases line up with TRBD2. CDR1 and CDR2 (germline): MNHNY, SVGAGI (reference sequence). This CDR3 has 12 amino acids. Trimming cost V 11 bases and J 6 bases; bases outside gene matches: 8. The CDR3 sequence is CAAGGRVQTQYF. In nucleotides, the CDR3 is TGTGCCGCGGGGGGCAGGGTCCAGACCCAGTACTTC.

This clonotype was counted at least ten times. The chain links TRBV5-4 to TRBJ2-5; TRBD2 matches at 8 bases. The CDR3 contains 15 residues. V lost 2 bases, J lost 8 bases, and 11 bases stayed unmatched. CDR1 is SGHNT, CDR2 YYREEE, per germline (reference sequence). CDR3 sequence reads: CASSFVRGEPKTQYF. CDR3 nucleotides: TGTGCCAGCAGCTTTGTGCGGGGGGAGCCGAAAACCCAGTACTTC. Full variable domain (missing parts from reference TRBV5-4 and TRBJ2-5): ETGVTQSPTHLIKTRGQQVTLRCSSQSGHNTVSWYQQALGQGPQFIFQYYREEENGRGNFPPRFSGLQFPNYSSELNVNALELDDSALYLCASSFVRGEPKTQYFGPGTRLLVL.

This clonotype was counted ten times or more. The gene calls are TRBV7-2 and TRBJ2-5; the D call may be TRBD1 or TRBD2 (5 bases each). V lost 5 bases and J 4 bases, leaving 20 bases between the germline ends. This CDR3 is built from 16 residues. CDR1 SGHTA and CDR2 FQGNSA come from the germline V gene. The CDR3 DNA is TGTGCCAGCAGCCAGAGGGGACCTACCTCGGCAGAGACCCAGTACTTC. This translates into CASSQRGPTSAETQYF.

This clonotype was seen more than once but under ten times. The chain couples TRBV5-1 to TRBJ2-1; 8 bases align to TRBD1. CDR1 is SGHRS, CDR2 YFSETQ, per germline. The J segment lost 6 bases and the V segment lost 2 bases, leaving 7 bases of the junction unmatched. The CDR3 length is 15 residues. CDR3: CASSFTGTGINEQFF. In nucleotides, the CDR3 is TGCGCCAGCAGCTTTACTGGGACAGGAATCAATGAGCAGTTCTTC.

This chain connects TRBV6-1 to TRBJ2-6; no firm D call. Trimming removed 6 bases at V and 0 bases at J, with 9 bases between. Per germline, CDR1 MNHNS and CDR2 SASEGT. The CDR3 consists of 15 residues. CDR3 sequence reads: CASSQVDSGANVLTF. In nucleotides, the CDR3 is TGTGCCAGCAGCCAGGTTGACTCTGGGGCCAACGTCCTGACTTTC.